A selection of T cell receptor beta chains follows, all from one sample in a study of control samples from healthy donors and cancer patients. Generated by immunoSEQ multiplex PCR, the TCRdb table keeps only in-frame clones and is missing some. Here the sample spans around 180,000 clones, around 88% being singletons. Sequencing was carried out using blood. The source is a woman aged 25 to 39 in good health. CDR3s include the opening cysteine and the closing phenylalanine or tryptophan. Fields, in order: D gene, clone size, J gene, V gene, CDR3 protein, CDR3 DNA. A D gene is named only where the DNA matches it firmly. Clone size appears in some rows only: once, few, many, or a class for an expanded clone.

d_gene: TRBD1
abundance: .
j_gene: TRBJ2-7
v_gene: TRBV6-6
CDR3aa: CASVRTGTDPYEQYF
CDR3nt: TGTGCCAGCGTGCGGACAGGGACAGACCCATACGAGCAGTACTTC

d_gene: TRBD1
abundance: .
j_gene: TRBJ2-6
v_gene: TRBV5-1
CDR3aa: CASTRTGGSSGANVLTF
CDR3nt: TGCGCCAGCACAAGGACAGGGGGGAGCTCTGGGGCCAACGTCCTGACTTTC

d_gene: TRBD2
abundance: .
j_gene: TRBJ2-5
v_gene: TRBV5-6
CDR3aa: CASSYGSGGPETQYF
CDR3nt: TGTGCCAGCAGCTATGGTAGCGGGGGGCCGGAGACCCAGTACTTC

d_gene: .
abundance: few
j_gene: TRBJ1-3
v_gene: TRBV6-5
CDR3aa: CASIAFSISGNTIYF
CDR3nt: TGTGCCAGCATTGCCTTCTCGATCTCTGGAAACACCATATATTTT

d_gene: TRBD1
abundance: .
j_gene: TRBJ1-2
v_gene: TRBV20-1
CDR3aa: CSANRGYGYTF
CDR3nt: TGCAGTGCTAACAGGGGCTATGGCTACACCTTC

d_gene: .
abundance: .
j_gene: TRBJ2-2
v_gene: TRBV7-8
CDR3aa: CASSPGWLGNTGELFF
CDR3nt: TGTGCCAGCAGCCCCGGGTGGCTAGGGAACACCGGGGAGCTGTTTTTT

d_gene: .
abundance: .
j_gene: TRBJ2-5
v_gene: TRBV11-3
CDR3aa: CASSLRDGEETQYF
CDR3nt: TGTGCCAGCAGCCTCCGGGACGGAGAAGAGACCCAGTACTTC

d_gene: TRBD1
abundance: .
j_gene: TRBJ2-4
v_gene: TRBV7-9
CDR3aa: CASSNTGTVNIQYF
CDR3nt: TGTGCCAGCAGCAATACCGGGACAGTAAACATTCAGTACTTC

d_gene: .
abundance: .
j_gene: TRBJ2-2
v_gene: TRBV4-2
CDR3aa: CASSQDRSRNTGELFF
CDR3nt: TGTGCCAGCAGCCAAGATCGGTCCAGGAACACCGGGGAGCTGTTTTTT

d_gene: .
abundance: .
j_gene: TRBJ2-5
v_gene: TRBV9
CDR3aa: CASSGPRWEIQETQYF
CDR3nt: TGTGCCAGCAGCGGTCCCCGTTGGGAAATCCAAGAGACCCAGTACTTC

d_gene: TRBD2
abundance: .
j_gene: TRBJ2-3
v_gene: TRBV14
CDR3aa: CASSQESSTAGERDTQYF
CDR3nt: TGTGCCAGCAGCCAAGAATCGTCTACCGCGGGGGAGAGAGATACGCAGTATTTT

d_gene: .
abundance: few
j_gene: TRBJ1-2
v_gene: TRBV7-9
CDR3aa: CASSVPGPHLYGYTF
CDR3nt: TGTGCCAGCAGCGTACCGGGGCCACATCTGTATGGCTACACCTTC